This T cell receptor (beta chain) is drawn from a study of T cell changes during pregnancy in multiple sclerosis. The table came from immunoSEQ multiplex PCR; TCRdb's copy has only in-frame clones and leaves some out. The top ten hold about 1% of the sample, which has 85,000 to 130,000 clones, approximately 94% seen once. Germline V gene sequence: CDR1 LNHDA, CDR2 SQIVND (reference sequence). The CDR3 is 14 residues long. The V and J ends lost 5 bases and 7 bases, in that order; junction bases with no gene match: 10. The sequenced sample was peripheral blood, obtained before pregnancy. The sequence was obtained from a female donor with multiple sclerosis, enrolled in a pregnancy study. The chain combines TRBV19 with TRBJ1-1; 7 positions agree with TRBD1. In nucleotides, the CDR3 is TGTGCCAGTAGTGTCACAAGACAGGGCGGTGAAGCTTTCTTT. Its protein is CASSVTRQGGEAFF.